This T cell receptor beta chain stems from a study of blood T cell repertoires in COVID-19. Germline CDR1 reads MNHEY; CDR2 reads SVGAGI. J gave up 2 bases and V 8 bases, and 5 bases lay outside the gene matches. The CDR3 runs 13 residues. Measured with immunoSEQ multiplex PCR; TCRdb has only the in-frame clones, and not every one. This table holds around 81,000 clones, 80% found once. The source is a human donor in a cohort sampled during active COVID-19. The rearrangement uses TRBV6-5 and TRBJ2-5; 7 bases are a match to TRBD1. The source material was peripheral blood. The CDR3: CASQGQPQETQYF. The CDR3 DNA reads TGTGCCAGCCAGGGACAGCCGCAAGAGACCCAGTACTTC.